Each of the 21 T cell receptor beta chains below was sequenced from the same sample in a study of blood T cell repertoires in COVID-19. This table comes from immunoSEQ multiplex PCR, and its TCRdb copy is limited to in-frame clones, with some not included. Of about 140,000 clones in the sample, about 85% are singletons; the top ten hold 1.6%. The sequenced sample was peripheral blood. These receptors originate from a human donor in a cohort sampled during active COVID-19.

This clone came up a few times. The rearrangement links TRBV2 to TRBJ1-2, with TRBD1 matching over 7 bases. V shed 2 bases, J shed 3 bases, and the junction held 0 bases outside the gene matches. The CDR3 contains 13 residues. In germline, CDR1 is SNHLY, CDR2 FYNNEI. CDR3 coding DNA: TGTGCCAGCAGTGAACAGGGGGACTATGGCTACACCTTC. It is translated as CASSEQGDYGYTF.

CDR3 loop: CASSFRDGSYEQYF. For the CDR3, the DNA is TGCGCCAGCAGTTTCCGCGACGGGTCCTACGAGCAGTACTTC. The chain uses TRBV5-1 and TRBJ2-7; no clear D gene. CDR1 is SGHRS and CDR2 is YFSETQ in the germline V gene. The CDR3 runs 14 residues. V dropped 5 bases and J dropped 1 base, with 13 bases sitting between them.

The rearrangement uses TRBV28 and TRBJ2-1; 9 positions match TRBD2. The V segment lost 5 bases and the J segment 2 bases; nucleotides outside the gene matches: 4. Per the germline V gene, CDR1 is MDHEN and CDR2 is SYDVKM. CDR3 length: 15 amino acids. Here the CDR3 reads CASSRAGGPYNEQFF. In nucleotides, the CDR3 is TGTGCCAGCAGTCGAGCGGGAGGCCCCTACAATGAGCAGTTCTTC.

V usage is TRBV6-2 or TRBV6-3 and J usage is TRBJ2-4; 13 bases agree with TRBD2. The V gene end was trimmed by 4 bases and the J gene end by 5 bases; junction bases not matched to a gene: 5. The CDR3 consists of 16 residues. Germline CDR1 reads MNHEY; CDR2 reads SVGEGT. The CDR3 nucleotides read TGTGCCAGCAGTTCGAGGACTAGCGGGAGCCAAAACATTCAGTACTTC. Its protein product is CASSSRTSGSQNIQYF.

The genes are TRBV6-2 or TRBV6-3 and TRBJ1-5; tentative D call: TRBD1 (5 bases). The V and J ends lost 0 bases and 1 base respectively, with 13 bases between them. The CDR3 extends over 17 amino acids. CDR1 is MNHEY, CDR2 SVGEGT, per germline. Here the CDR3 DNA reads TGTGCCAGCAGTTACTCGATGGGGACTAGGAGCAATCAGCCCCAGCATTTT. This gives the protein CASSYSMGTRSNQPQHF.

The chain joins TRBV18 to TRBJ2-1; 7 bases line up with TRBD2. V lost 1 base, J lost 1 base, and 7 bases stayed unmatched. Germline lookup yields CDR1 KGHSH and CDR2 LQKENI. The CDR3 is 17 residues long. The CDR3, as DNA: TGTGCCAGCTCACCACTGTTGGCGGGAGTATCCTACAATGAGCAGTTCTTC. It translates to CASSPLLAGVSYNEQFF.

The CDR3 is CASSLGQGPSYNEQFF. Here the CDR3 DNA reads TGTGCCAGCAGCTTGGGACAGGGGCCTTCCTACAATGAGCAGTTCTTC. The chain couples TRBV7-2 to TRBJ2-1; 10 nucleotides match TRBD1. Germline loops: CDR1 SGHTA, CDR2 FQGNSA. This CDR3 comprises 16 residues. After removal of 3 bases from V and 1 base from J, the junction contained 3 bases not matched to a gene.

The rearrangement joins TRBV7-9 to TRBJ1-5, with TRBD1 as a possible D gene (5 bases). Between the trimmed V and J ends, which lost 11 bases and 0 bases, there was a span of 17 bases. The CDR3 has 15 amino acids. CDR1 SEHNR and CDR2 FQNEAQ come from the germline V gene (reference sequence). The CDR3 region is CASGVGLNSNQPQHF. The CDR3 coding sequence is TGTGCCTCCGGTGTGGGGCTTAATAGCAATCAGCCCCAGCATTTT.

A single count supports this clone. The genes are TRBV30 and TRBJ1-2; TRBD1 aligns across 11 bases. The V gene's germline CDR1 is GTSNPN and CDR2 SVGIG (reference sequence). The V segment lost 7 bases and the J segment 7 bases; nucleotides outside the gene matches: 8. The CDR3 contains 13 residues. In DNA form, the CDR3 reads TGTGCCTCGAGGACAGGGGGCCCCACTGGCTACACCTTC. Its protein product is CASRTGGPTGYTF.

A single count supports this clone. The rearrangement joins TRBV6-5 to TRBJ2-5, with 9 bases that match TRBD2. The germline V gene has CDR1 MNHEY and CDR2 SVGAGI. Trimming cost V 10 bases and J 4 bases; bases outside gene matches: 10. The CDR3 has 14 amino acids. The CDR3 DNA follows: TGTGCCACCACCCCACCAGCGGGAGGAGAGACCCAGTACTTC. Translation gives CATTPPAGGETQYF.

The rearrangement joins TRBV7-9 to TRBJ1-2; the match to TRBD1 covers 9 bases. The germline CDR1 and CDR2 sequences are SEHNR and FQNEAQ (reference sequence). This CDR3 comprises 16 residues. The V segment lost 1 base and the J segment 3 bases; nucleotides outside the gene matches: 6. The CDR3 DNA reads TGTGCCAGCAGCTTAGGGGGGACAGGGATGCACTATGGCTACACCTTC. Encoded protein: CASSLGGTGMHYGYTF.

The chain employs TRBV5-4 and TRBJ1-3, with a weak D call TRBD1 (5 bases). The germline V gene encodes CDR1 SGHNT and CDR2 YYREEE (reference sequence). V was clipped by 4 bases and J by 0 bases, with 11 bases between them. There are 15 residues in the CDR3. CDR3 coding DNA: TGTGCCAGCAGCCCCGACAGTTTCTCTGGAAACACCATATATTTT. Its protein is CASSPDSFSGNTIYF. The variable domain in full, completed from reference TRBV5-4 and TRBJ1-3, reads ETGVTQSPTHLIKTRGQQVTLRCSSQSGHNTVSWYQQALGQGPQFIFQYYREEENGRGNFPPRFSGLQFPNYSSELNVNALELDDSALYLCASSPDSFSGNTIYFGEGSWLTVV.

J is TRBJ2-7 and V is TRBV19; 8 positions agree with TRBD2. V lost 3 bases, J lost 4 bases, and 8 bases stayed unmatched. The CDR3 spans 15 residues. CDR1 and CDR2 (germline): LNHDA, SQIVND (reference sequence). CDR3 loop: CASSIDGRASYEQYF. In DNA, the CDR3 is TGTGCCAGTAGTATCGACGGGAGGGCCTCTTACGAGCAGTACTTC.

The chain joins TRBV15 to TRBJ2-3; 9 bases fit TRBD1. The V and J ends lost 3 bases and 3 bases, in that order; junction bases with no gene match: 4. This CDR3 spans 15 amino acids. CDR1 is LNHNV, CDR2 YYDKDF, per germline (reference sequence). The CDR3 region is CATSRGQGGTDTQYF. The DNA for the CDR3 is TGTGCCACCAGCAGGGGACAGGGAGGGACAGATACGCAGTATTTT.

The chain has TRBV25-1 and TRBJ2-7; D not certain. V was cut by 2 bases and J by 0 bases, with 11 bases left in between. Germline values: CDR1 MGHDK, CDR2 SYGVNS. This CDR3 is 15 amino acids long. The CDR3: CASSESLAPSYEQYF. CDR3 DNA sequence: TGTGCCAGCAGTGAAAGTTTGGCTCCCTCCTACGAGCAGTACTTC.

This chain joins TRBV4-1 and TRBJ2-1, with 10 positions matching TRBD2. Germline loops: CDR1 MGHRA, CDR2 YSYEKL. V gave up 0 bases and J gave up 10 bases; unmatched junction bases: 12. This CDR3 has 17 amino acids. The CDR3 DNA reads as TGCGCCAGCAGCCAAGAATCCGGGACTAGCGTAAGGGTAGAGCAGTTCTTC. It is translated as CASSQESGTSVRVEQFF.

J is TRBJ1-1 and V is TRBV6-5; TRBD1 might be the D (6 bases). Trimming removed 6 bases from V and 2 bases from J, with 13 bases in between. This CDR3 is 14 amino acids long. Germline loops: CDR1 MNHEY, CDR2 SVGAGI. CDR3: CASRLPGHNTEAFF. The CDR3 region has the DNA TGTGCCAGCAGGCTCCCGGGACATAACACTGAAGCTTTCTTT.

This clone was observed a single time. The rearrangement uses TRBV30 and TRBJ2-1; D is undetermined. Germline V gene lookup returns CDR1 GTSNPN and CDR2 SVGIG (reference sequence). The CDR3 runs to 11 residues. V was clipped by 4 bases and J by 4 bases, with 5 bases between them. CDR3 loop: CAWISYNEQFF. The CDR3, as DNA: TGTGCCTGGATATCGTACAATGAGCAGTTCTTC.

J is TRBJ2-1 and V is TRBV6-6; D possibly corresponds to TRBD2 (6 bases). V lost 7 bases, J lost 9 bases, and 19 bases lay in between. The CDR3 runs 14 residues. CDR1 and CDR2 from the germline V gene are MNHNY and SVGAGI (reference sequence). The CDR3 is CASTGGPANSEQFF. CDR3 sequence (DNA): TGTGCCAGCACTGGAGGGCCGGCAAACAGTGAGCAGTTCTTC.

The chain uses TRBV7-2 and TRBJ2-5; TRBD1 agrees at 7 bases. J lost 5 bases, V lost 1 base, and 4 bases had no gene match. The CDR3 is made up of 14 amino acids. Germline CDR1 is SGHTA and CDR2 is FQGNSA. CDR3 sequence reads: CASSLGGQVETQYF. Written as DNA, the CDR3 is TGTGCCAGCAGCTTAGGAGGACAGGTTGAGACCCAGTACTTC.

CDR3 sequence reads: CASSSQKNTEAFF. CDR3 bases: TGTGCCAGTAGTTCCCAAAAGAACACTGAAGCTTTCTTT. The chain has TRBV19 and TRBJ1-1; D is uncertain. The CDR3 runs 13 residues. Trimming left V 5 bases short and J 1 base short, with 8 bases between. Germline CDR1 and CDR2: LNHDA and SQIVND (reference sequence).